This T cell receptor beta chain appears in the sequencing data of a study of T-cell memory formation after mild COVID-19. MiXCR, run by TCRdb on the 5' RACE reads, gives a single entry per CDR3 protein. The sample holds 150,000 to 200,000 distinct CDR3 sequences, 31% seen once. This clonotype has only one observation. The CDR3 runs to 14 residues. Germline CDR1 reads MNHEY; CDR2 reads SVGAGI. The V end was cut by 1 base, the J end by 7 bases, with 11 bases between. The genes are TRBV6-5 and TRBJ2-1; maybe TRBD2 (5 bases). The source of this sequence is an adult woman who had mild COVID-19 (a few samples of this study predate the infection). Cell type and time point are not known. Sequencing input: PBMCs or a T cell subset sorted from them (not recorded which). CDR3 protein: CASSYWGRGNEQFF. The CDR3 DNA is TGTGCCAGCAGTTACTGGGGTAGAGGGAATGAGCAGTTCTTC.